These 25 T cell receptor beta chains originate from one sample sequenced in a study of blood T cell repertoires in COVID-19. Repertoires were generated with immunoSEQ multiplex PCR, while TCRdb's copy carries only in-frame clones and drops some. The sample includes about 260,000 clones, approximately 85% of them seen just once. The sample taken for sequencing was peripheral blood. The source of these receptors is a human donor in a cohort sampled during active COVID-19.

This chain uses TRBV3-1 (or the pseudogene TRBV3-2) with TRBJ1-1, with D possibly matching TRBD1 (6 bases). The CDR3 totals 12 residues. The germline V gene has CDR1 LGHDT and CDR2 YNNKEL (reference sequence). Trimming took off 6 bases at V and 4 bases at J, with 9 bases between the two ends. CDR3 nucleotides: TGTGCCAGCAGGCGGGGGGCCACTGAAGCTTTCTTT. It codes for CASRRGATEAFF.

The chain recombines TRBV3-1 (or the pseudogene TRBV3-2) with TRBJ2-7, with D hard to call. CDR3 length: 15 amino acids. Germline V lookup: CDR1 LGHDT, CDR2 YNNKEL (reference sequence). Trimming removed 1 base at V and 2 bases at J, with 12 bases between. CDR3 sequence (DNA): TGTGCCAGCAGCCAAGTGCCAGTTTTTCCCTACGAGCAGTACTTC. It encodes CASSQVPVFPYEQYF.

This chain links TRBV9 with TRBJ1-4, with D possibly TRBD1 on 6 matching bases. Deletions cut 4 bases from V and 4 bases from J, with 14 bases between. The germline V gene has CDR1 SGDLS and CDR2 YYNGEE. The CDR3 covers 15 residues. The CDR3 region has the DNA TGTGCCAGCAGCCCTCGGACAGCTAATAATGAAAAACTGTTTTTT. It translates to CASSPRTANNEKLFF.

The rearrangement uses TRBV7-2 and TRBJ2-3; 8 bases line up with TRBD1. V gave up 5 bases and J gave up 8 bases; unmatched junction bases: 6. The CDR3 is 13 residues long. CDR1 is SGHTA, CDR2 FQGNSA, per germline. Written as DNA, the CDR3 is TGTGCCAGCAGCGGGACAGGAATGGGTACGCAGTATTTT. The encoded protein is CASSGTGMGTQYF.

The gene calls are TRBV9 and TRBJ2-2; the match to TRBD2 covers 8 bases. This CDR3 region has 18 residues. J lost 4 bases, V lost 0 bases, and 11 bases had no gene match. Per the germline V gene, CDR1 is SGDLS and CDR2 is YYNGEE. As DNA, the CDR3 is TGTGCCAGCAGCGTAGCTATACGAAGCGGGAGAGGCACCGGGGAGCTGTTTTTT. This gives the protein CASSVAIRSGRGTGELFF.

This clone occurred a few times. This chain joins TRBV7-2 and TRBJ2-7; TRBD1 matches at 8 bases. There are 16 residues in the CDR3. Germline CDR1 and CDR2: SGHTA and FQGNSA. The ends lost 5 bases at V and 9 bases at J; junction bases unmatched: 18. The CDR3 reads CASSMRTGLGGDGQYF. As DNA, the CDR3 is TGTGCCAGCAGCATGCGGACAGGGCTTGGGGGCGATGGGCAGTACTTC. The variable domain in full, with the rest retrieved from reference TRBV7-2 and TRBJ2-7, is GAGVSQSPSNKVTEKGKDVELRCDPISGHTALYWYRQSLGQGLEFLIYFQGNSAPDKSGLPSDRFSAERTGGSVSTLTIQRTQQEDSAVYLCASSMRTGLGGDGQYFGPGTRLTVT.

Details on this clone: Different DNA sequences within this sample yield the same CDR3. The J gene is TRBJ2-7, the V gene TRBV18, with 7 bases aligning to TRBD1. The V gene's germline CDR1 is KGHSH and CDR2 LQKENI. The CDR3 length is 14 residues. Germline trimming cut 2 bases from V and 2 bases from J; bases unmatched to any gene: 3. As DNA, the CDR3 is TGTGCCAGCTCACCAAGGGACAGCACCTACGAGCAGTACTTC. Its translation: CASSPRDSTYEQYF.

The chain combines TRBV3-1 (or the pseudogene TRBV3-2) with TRBJ1-2, with a possible D match to TRBD1 (6 bases). V lost 0 bases, J lost 8 bases, and 10 bases lay in between. The CDR3 consists of 13 residues. Germline loops: CDR1 LGHDT, CDR2 YNNKEL (reference sequence). CDR3 sequence: CASSQDSTGGYTF. The CDR3 DNA reads TGTGCCAGCAGCCAAGATTCGACAGGCGGCTACACCTTC.

This clone was seen a handful of times. The gene calls are TRBV11-1 and TRBJ1-2; 7 nucleotides match TRBD1. The CDR3 runs to 14 residues. Per the germline V gene, CDR1 is SGHAT and CDR2 is FQDESV (reference sequence). Trimming removed 5 bases from V and 7 bases from J; junction bases left unmatched: 10. The CDR3 loop reads CASSGDRALGGYTF. The CDR3 DNA sequence: TGTGCCAGCAGCGGAGACAGGGCCCTTGGTGGCTACACCTTC.

The V call is TRBV10-1, the J call TRBJ2-2; TRBD2 aligns across 7 bases. CDR3 size: 16 residues. V lost 3 bases to trimming and J lost 1 base; unmatched junction nucleotides: 5. Germline V gene sequence: CDR1 WNHNN, CDR2 SYGVQD (reference sequence). The CDR3 bases are TGCGCCAGCAGTGACCAACTAGCGATGAACACCGGGGAGCTGTTTTTT. Its protein product is CASSDQLAMNTGELFF.

The V call is TRBV7-8, the J call TRBJ2-7; 12 nucleotides line up with TRBD1. Germline CDR1 and CDR2: SGHVS and FQNEAQ. The CDR3 totals 17 residues. The V gene end was trimmed by 4 bases and the J gene end by 2 bases; junction bases not matched to a gene: 9. The CDR3 loop reads CASSSTAGTGGPYEQYF. The CDR3 coding sequence is TGTGCCAGCAGCTCCACGGCCGGGACAGGGGGCCCCTACGAGCAGTACTTC.

The chain is built from TRBV15 and TRBJ2-3, with unresolved D. Per the germline V gene, CDR1 is LNHNV and CDR2 is YYDKDF (reference sequence). V lost 6 bases and J lost 0, with 13 bases in between. The CDR3 covers 15 residues. In nucleotides, the CDR3 is TGTGCCACCAGAGAGTCATCCTCTAGCACAGATACGCAGTATTTT. This encodes CATRESSSSTDTQYF.

V gene TRBV3-1 (or the pseudogene TRBV3-2) combines with J gene TRBJ1-2; 7 bases are shared with TRBD1. CDR1 is LGHDT, CDR2 YNNKEL, per germline (reference sequence). The V and J ends lost 1 base and 0 bases, in that order; junction bases with no gene match: 2. There are 15 residues in the CDR3. The CDR3, as DNA: TGTGCCAGCAGCCAAGGGCAGGGGGCTAACTATGGCTACACCTTC. It yields the protein CASSQGQGANYGYTF.

The chain is built from TRBV5-1 and TRBJ1-6; 8 nucleotides match TRBD1. J lost 8 bases, V lost 4 bases, and 5 bases had no gene match. CDR1 and CDR2 from the germline V gene are SGHRS and YFSETQ. The CDR3 is made up of 14 amino acids. The CDR3: CASSPTGVDSPLHF. Written as DNA, the CDR3 is TGCGCCAGCAGCCCGACAGGGGTGGATTCACCCCTCCACTTT.

The chain recombines TRBV18 with TRBJ1-2, with a tentative D call TRBD1 (5 bases). Germline V lookup: CDR1 KGHSH, CDR2 LQKENI. This CDR3 region has 13 residues. V lost 0 bases to trimming and J lost 6 bases, with 8 bases between them. The CDR3 spells CASSPPWGDGYTF. CDR3 coding DNA: TGTGCCAGCTCACCACCTTGGGGGGATGGCTACACCTTC.

The chain recombines TRBV4-1 with TRBJ1-1; possibly TRBD1 for D (6 bases). Germline loops: CDR1 MGHRA, CDR2 YSYEKL. Trimming stripped 1 base from V and 5 bases from J, with 17 bases between. This CDR3 has 16 residues. For the CDR3, the DNA is TGCGCCAGCAGCCAAGTTTGGGGACACTCGGGGACTGAAGCTTTCTTT. Translating gives CASSQVWGHSGTEAFF.

The chain has TRBV2 and TRBJ1-2; tentative D call: TRBD1 (5 bases). The CDR3 contains 13 residues. Per germline, CDR1 SNHLY and CDR2 FYNNEI. V dropped 6 bases and J dropped 5 bases, with 13 bases sitting between them. The CDR3 sequence is CASRPGAEYGYTF. The CDR3 nucleotides read TGTGCCAGCAGGCCTGGGGCGGAATATGGCTACACCTTC.

This clone was counted once. The gene calls are TRBV4-1 and TRBJ2-7; D not resolved. V dropped 0 bases and J dropped 2 bases, with 8 bases sitting between them. CDR1 is MGHRA and CDR2 is YSYEKL in the germline V gene. CDR3 size: 14 residues. CDR3 nucleotide sequence: TGCGCCAGCAGCCAAGACGATAAGCCCTACGAGCAGTACTTC. Protein sequence: CASSQDDKPYEQYF.

The chain recombines TRBV28 with TRBJ2-3; 9 nucleotides align to TRBD1. The CDR3 is 13 amino acids. CDR1 and CDR2 (germline): MDHEN, SYDVKM. Germline trimming cut 8 bases from V and 4 bases from J; bases unmatched to any gene: 4. The CDR3 is CASWGQGPDTQYF. The DNA for the CDR3 is TGTGCCAGCTGGGGACAGGGCCCAGATACGCAGTATTTT.

This sequence joins TRBV27 and TRBJ2-7, with D unclear. The CDR3 runs 11 residues. The V gene's germline CDR1 is MNHEY and CDR2 SMNVEV (reference sequence). Between the trimmed V and J ends, which lost 5 bases and 4 bases, there was a span of 6 bases. The chain's CDR3 is CASSRYYEQYF. For the CDR3, the DNA is TGTGCCAGCAGTCGCTATTACGAGCAGTACTTC.

The chain recombines TRBV5-1 with TRBJ2-2; 9 bases match TRBD2. V was clipped by 4 bases and J by 7 bases; unmatched bases: 14. CDR3 length equals 17 residues. CDR1 is SGHRS and CDR2 is YFSETQ in the germline V gene. The CDR3 loop reads CASSPWVAGAPSGELFF. In nucleotides, the CDR3 is TGCGCCAGCAGCCCTTGGGTAGCGGGAGCCCCGAGCGGGGAGCTGTTTTTT.

CDR3 in DNA: TGTGCCAGCAGCTTAGGTGGGACAGCCAACACTGAAGCTTTCTTT. It specifies CASSLGGTANTEAFF. The chain recombines TRBV11-3 with TRBJ1-1, with 7 bases fitting TRBD1. The germline gives CDR1 SGHNT, CDR2 YENEEA. With V trimmed by 1 base and J by 2 bases, 4 bases remained unmatched. The CDR3 totals 15 residues.

The V gene is TRBV29-1, the J gene TRBJ1-2, with 9 bases lining up with TRBD1. V trimming: 5 bases; J trimming: 3 bases; junction bases outside the gene matches: 4. The germline gives CDR1 SQVTM, CDR2 ANQGSEA. The CDR3 has 13 amino acids. The CDR3 protein is CSVHRGRDYGYTF. DNA of the CDR3: TGCAGCGTTCACAGGGGGCGAGACTATGGCTACACCTTC.

This chain uses TRBV5-1 with TRBJ2-7, with TRBD1 matching over 9 bases. There are 18 residues in the CDR3. Germline CDR1 SGHRS, CDR2 YFSETQ. After removal of 0 bases from V and 5 bases from J, the junction contained 15 bases not matched to a gene. The DNA for the CDR3 is TGCGCCAGCAGCTTGGAACTCCGTATAACAGGGGGCATCGACGAGCAGTACTTC. Translation: CASSLELRITGGIDEQYF.

The chain is built from TRBV15 and TRBJ2-7; weak D call: TRBD1 (6 bases). The CDR3 length is 15 residues. Germline V gene data show CDR1 as LNHNV and CDR2 as YYDKDF (reference sequence). With 6 bases removed from V and 2 bases from J, the gap between germline ends came to 17 bases. As DNA, the CDR3 is TGTGCCACCAGTAAGACAGGTTATCGCGCCTACGAGCAGTACTTC. Amino acids: CATSKTGYRAYEQYF. Combining the CDR3 with reference TRBV15 and TRBJ2-7 gives the whole variable domain DAMVIQNPRYQVTQFGKPVTLSCSQTLNHNVMYWYQQKSSQAPKLLFHYYDKDFNNEADTPDNFQSRRPNTSFCFLDIRSPGLGDTAMYLCATSKTGYRAYEQYFGPGTRLTVT.